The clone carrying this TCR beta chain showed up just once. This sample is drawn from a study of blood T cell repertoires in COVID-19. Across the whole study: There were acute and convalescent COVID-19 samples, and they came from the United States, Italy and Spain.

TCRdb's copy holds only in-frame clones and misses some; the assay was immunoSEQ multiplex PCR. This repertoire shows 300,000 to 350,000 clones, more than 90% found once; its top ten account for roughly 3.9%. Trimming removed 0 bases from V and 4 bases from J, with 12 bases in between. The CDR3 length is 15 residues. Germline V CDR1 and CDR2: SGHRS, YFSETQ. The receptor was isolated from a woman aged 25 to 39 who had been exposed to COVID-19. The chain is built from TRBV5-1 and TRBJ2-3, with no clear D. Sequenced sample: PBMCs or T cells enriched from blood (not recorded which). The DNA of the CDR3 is TGCGCCAGCAGCTTGGCGAGGATTGCCTCAGATACGCAGTATTTT. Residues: CASSLARIASDTQYF.